One and the same sample provided the 25 T cell receptor beta chains below, sequenced in a study of CD8 T cells in ankylosing spondylitis. Overall study findings and caveats: Apparently characteristic of ankylosing spondylitis blood was a TCR beta motif (under ten highly homologous variants).

Antigens of these TCRs are unknown. TCRdb redid the calling of the 5' RACE reads with MiXCR, one entry per CDR3 protein. The sample holds approximately 150,000 distinct CDR3 sequences, under 20% seen once. The sequencing input was blood, either unsorted or a sorted T cell fraction (not recorded which). The receptors stem from a male donor with ankylosing spondylitis.

The chain couples TRBV24-1 to TRBJ1-2; TRBD1 aligns across 7 bases. The V and J ends lost 4 bases and 5 bases, in that order; junction bases with no gene match: 6. The germline CDR1 and CDR2 sequences are KGHDR and SFDVKD. The CDR3 has 14 residues. CDR3 sequence (DNA): TGTGCCACCAGTGAGATCGGGACAGATTATGGCTACACCTTC. Protein: CATSEIGTDYGYTF.

The chain carries TRBV4-1 and TRBJ2-7; TRBD2 agrees at 7 bases. Germline V lookup: CDR1 MGHRA, CDR2 YSYEKL. J gave up 2 bases and V 3 bases, and 7 bases lay outside the gene matches. The CDR3 consists of 15 residues. CDR3 amino acids: CASSHSSGGTYEQYF. Written as DNA, the CDR3 is TGCGCCAGCAGCCACTCTAGCGGAGGGACCTACGAGCAGTACTTC.

Only a few counts were recorded for this clonotype. The chain has TRBV29-1 and TRBJ2-5, with D tentatively TRBD1 (6 bases). The CDR3 extends over 13 amino acids. V shed 8 bases and J shed 1 base, with 14 bases lying between them. Per germline, CDR1 SQVTM and CDR2 ANQGSEA. CDR3 bases: TGCAGCAGCAGGGGCCCGCCCCAAGAGACCCAGTACTTC. Encoded protein: CSSRGPPQETQYF.

This clonotype was seen only a few times. CDR3 DNA sequence: TGTGCCAGCAGTGAAGGATGGGACGCCGGGGAGCTGTTTTTT. Amino acid sequence: CASSEGWDAGELFF. V usage is TRBV2 and J usage is TRBJ2-2; D assignment may be TRBD1 or TRBD2 (5 bases each). CDR3 length equals 14 residues. Trimming shortened V by 1 base and J by 6 bases, and 9 bases separated the two germline ends. CDR1 and CDR2 (germline): SNHLY, FYNNEI. The complete variable domain, with remaining parts taken from reference TRBV2 and TRBJ2-2, reads EPEVTQTPSHQVTQMGQEVILRCVPISNHLYFYWYRQILGQKVEFLVSFYNNEISEKSEIFDDQFSVERPDGSNFTLKIRSTKLEDSAMYFCASSEGWDAGELFFGEGSRLTVL.

This clonotype has a handful of counts. V is TRBV27 and J is TRBJ2-5, with D maybe TRBD2 (5 bases). With 2 bases removed from V and 5 bases from J, the gap between germline ends came to 15 bases. Germline loops: CDR1 MNHEY, CDR2 SMNVEV (reference sequence). The CDR3 contains 15 residues. DNA of the CDR3: TGTGCCAGCAGTTTAAGGGCAGCAGAGGGCGAGACCCAGTACTTC. Residues: CASSLRAAEGETQYF.

About this clonotype: One end of the junction is discordant with germline, which a read error may explain. The chain employs TRBV2 and TRBJ2-2; possibly TRBD1 or TRBD2 for D (5 bases each). Germline V lookup: CDR1 SNHLY, CDR2 FYNNEI. The CDR3 extends over 16 amino acids. Here the CDR3 DNA reads TGTACCAGCACTCCACCGGGACGGCTAAACACCGGGGAGCTGTTTTTT. Amino acid sequence: CTSTPPGRLNTGELFF.

To note about this clonotype: The junction differs from germline at one of its ends, possibly a read error. CDR3: CPSSYDDNEQFF. Written as DNA, the CDR3 is TGCCCCAGCAGCTACGACGACAATGAGCAGTTCTTC. The chain carries TRBV5-1 and TRBJ2-1, with no clear D. The CDR3 loop spans 12 amino acids. Germline V lookup: CDR1 SGHRS, CDR2 YFSETQ.

The chain links TRBV27 to TRBJ2-2; 12 nucleotides agree with TRBD2. This CDR3 spans 16 amino acids. The J segment lost 5 bases and the V segment lost 6 bases, leaving 7 bases of the junction unmatched. The germline V gene encodes CDR1 MNHEY and CDR2 SMNVEV (reference sequence). The CDR3 protein is CASRGTGTSGTGELFF. The CDR3 nucleotides read TGTGCCAGCAGGGGGACCGGGACTAGCGGGACCGGGGAGCTGTTTTTT.

The chain couples TRBV7-9 to TRBJ2-2; D possibly corresponds to TRBD1 (6 bases). V gave up 5 bases and J gave up 4 bases, with 14 bases separating them. This CDR3 region has 15 residues. CDR1 and CDR2 (germline): SEHNR, FQNEAQ (reference sequence). The CDR3: CASSKQGWGTGELFF. The DNA for the CDR3 is TGTGCCAGCAGCAAACAGGGATGGGGCACCGGGGAGCTGTTTTTT. Complete variable domain (other parts from reference TRBV7-9 and TRBJ2-2): DTGVSQNPRHKITKRGQNVTFRCDPISEHNRLYWYRQTLGQGPEFLTYFQNEAQLEKSRLLSDRFSAERPKGSFSTLEIQRTEQGDSAMYLCASSKQGWGTGELFFGEGSRLTVL.

This clonotype has more than one count but fewer than ten. The chain links TRBV5-1 to TRBJ1-1, with D perhaps TRBD1 (6 bases). Deletions cut 4 bases from V and 2 bases from J, with 18 bases between. Germline CDR1 reads SGHRS; CDR2 reads YFSETQ. This CDR3 has 16 residues. The CDR3 region is CASSATGKGVNTEAFF. The CDR3 DNA follows: TGCGCCAGCAGCGCCACAGGGAAGGGGGTTAACACTGAAGCTTTCTTT.

This clonotype turned up a few times. The chain has TRBV10-1 and TRBJ2-1; 8 nucleotides match TRBD1. The CDR3 is 14 residues long. V gave up 7 bases and J gave up 2 bases; unmatched junction bases: 4. Germline V gives CDR1 WNHNN, CDR2 SYGVQD (reference sequence). The CDR3 region has the DNA TGCGCCAGCACGAGGACAGGGCCCTACAATGAGCAGTTCTTC. It is translated as CASTRTGPYNEQFF.

In DNA form, the CDR3 reads TGTGCCAGCAGTTCCGACGGTTACAATGAGCAGTTCTTC. Translation gives CASSSDGYNEQFF. This chain joins TRBV28 and TRBJ2-1; D is unresolved. There are 13 residues in the CDR3. Germline values: CDR1 MDHEN, CDR2 SYDVKM. V dropped 4 bases and J dropped 4 bases, with 8 bases sitting between them.

This clonotype turned up a few times. The J gene is TRBJ2-7, the V gene TRBV20-1, with D uncertain. Trimming removed 2 bases from V and 5 bases from J, with 13 bases in between. This CDR3 has 13 residues. Germline CDR1 DFQATT, CDR2 SNEGSKA (reference sequence). In DNA, the CDR3 is TGCAGTGCTAGACCGACGGGCCAGCACGAGCAGTACTTC. Translation gives CSARPTGQHEQYF.

The chain couples TRBV5-1 to TRBJ2-2; D could derive from TRBD1 or TRBD2 (5 bases each). The germline CDR1 and CDR2 sequences are SGHRS and YFSETQ. V lost 1 base, J lost 9 bases, and 16 bases lay in between. The CDR3 sequence is 15 residues long. The CDR3 DNA reads TGCGCCAGCAGCTTGCTGGGACCCCGCGCCCGGGAGCTGTTTTTT. Amino acid sequence: CASSLLGPRARELFF.

The chain recombines TRBV9 with TRBJ1-2, with 7 positions matching TRBD1. The V and J ends lost 3 bases and 13 bases, in that order; junction bases with no gene match: 15. Germline V gives CDR1 SGDLS, CDR2 YYNGEE. The CDR3 runs to 14 residues. The DNA for the CDR3 is TGTGCCAGCAGCGCACCTCGACAGGGTTGGGCGCTCACCTTC. Its protein is CASSAPRQGWALTF.

The table lists this clonotype with a few counts. This chain connects TRBV7-9 to TRBJ2-2; D gene uncertain. The CDR3 spans 15 residues. Trimming cost V 1 base and J 10 bases, with 16 bases left between them. From germline, CDR1 is SEHNR and CDR2 FQNEAQ (reference sequence). The CDR3 nucleotides are TGTGCCAGCAGCTTAGGGACCGCTCGAGGCCCGGAGCTGTTTTTT. Its translation is CASSLGTARGPELFF.

The chain couples TRBV7-2 to TRBJ2-4, with 9 positions matching TRBD2. The CDR3 extends over 12 amino acids. V gave up 7 bases and J gave up 11 bases; unmatched junction bases: 6. From germline, CDR1 is SGHTA and CDR2 FQGNSA. The CDR3 nucleotides read TGTGCCAGCACTCTAGCGGGGACCCTTCAGTACTTC. Amino acid sequence: CASTLAGTLQYF.

This clonotype appeared a few times. CDR3 in amino acids: CASRFHLGATGELFF. The DNA for the CDR3 is TGTGCCAGCAGATTCCATTTGGGGGCCACCGGGGAGCTGTTTTTT. This sequence joins TRBV12-3 or TRBV12-4 and TRBJ2-2, with TRBD1 as a possible D gene (6 bases). V lost 6 bases and J lost 4, with 15 bases in between. The CDR3 contains 15 residues.

V gene TRBV6-2 or TRBV6-3 combines with J gene TRBJ2-4, with a tentative D call TRBD2 (6 bases). This CDR3 is 12 amino acids long. Trimming pared 8 bases from V and 7 bases from J, leaving 12 bases between. The germline V gene encodes CDR1 MNHEY and CDR2 SVGEGT. The CDR3 region is CASPGVRNIQYF. CDR3 DNA sequence: TGTGCCAGCCCGGGGGTCCGGAACATTCAGTACTTC.

In this sample, this clonotype turned up once. The genes are TRBV28 and TRBJ1-2; TRBD1 aligns across 10 bases. After removal of 8 bases from V and 6 bases from J, the junction contained 3 bases not matched to a gene. Germline assignment: CDR1 MDHEN and CDR2 SYDVKM. The CDR3 is made up of 12 amino acids. This chain's CDR3 is CASEGTGDGYTF. CDR3 DNA sequence: TGTGCCAGCGAGGGGACAGGGGATGGCTACACCTTC.

The chain joins TRBV27 to TRBJ2-3, with D maybe TRBD2 (6 bases). Germline CDR1 reads MNHEY; CDR2 reads SMNVEV (reference sequence). Trimming shortened V by 2 bases and J by 3 bases, and 12 bases separated the two germline ends. The CDR3 has 15 amino acids. The CDR3, as DNA: TGTGCCAGCAGTTTAACTAGCCCCGAGACAGATACGCAGTATTTT. This encodes CASSLTSPETDTQYF.

The gene calls are TRBV3-1 and TRBJ2-2, with a weak D call TRBD1 (6 bases). Germline V lookup: CDR1 LGHDT, CDR2 YNNKEL (reference sequence). The CDR3 totals 14 residues. The V and J ends lost 5 bases and 6 bases respectively, with 13 bases between them. The CDR3 nucleotides read TGTGCCAGCAGCGAACTACAGGGTGCCGGGGAGCTGTTTTTT. Translated, it gives CASSELQGAGELFF.

At least ten counts were recorded for this clonotype. The chain employs TRBV27 and TRBJ2-1; weak D call: TRBD2 (6 bases). V lost 5 bases, J lost 4 bases, and 15 bases lay in between. This CDR3 contains 15 residues. Germline loops: CDR1 MNHEY, CDR2 SMNVEV (reference sequence). CDR3 in amino acids: CASSRGGPRYNEQFF. CDR3 in DNA: TGTGCCAGCAGTCGCGGAGGGCCTAGATACAATGAGCAGTTCTTC.

The gene calls are TRBV7-9 and TRBJ1-3; D unclear. Germline V CDR1 and CDR2: SEHNR, FQNEAQ (reference sequence). The CDR3 loop spans 14 amino acids. Trimming took off 6 bases at V and 0 bases at J, with 9 bases between the two ends. The CDR3 sequence is CASSTWDSGNTIYF. CDR3 in DNA: TGTGCCAGCAGTACTTGGGACTCTGGAAACACCATATATTTT.

In its sample, this clonotype was seen a few times. The V call is TRBV5-1, the J call TRBJ1-1; D gene ambiguous. Trimming shortened V by 3 bases and J by 1 base, and 7 bases separated the two germline ends. This CDR3 has 13 amino acids. The V gene's germline CDR1 is SGHRS and CDR2 YFSETQ. The CDR3 here is CASSWTANTEAFF. In DNA form, the CDR3 reads TGCGCCAGCAGCTGGACGGCGAACACTGAAGCTTTCTTT.